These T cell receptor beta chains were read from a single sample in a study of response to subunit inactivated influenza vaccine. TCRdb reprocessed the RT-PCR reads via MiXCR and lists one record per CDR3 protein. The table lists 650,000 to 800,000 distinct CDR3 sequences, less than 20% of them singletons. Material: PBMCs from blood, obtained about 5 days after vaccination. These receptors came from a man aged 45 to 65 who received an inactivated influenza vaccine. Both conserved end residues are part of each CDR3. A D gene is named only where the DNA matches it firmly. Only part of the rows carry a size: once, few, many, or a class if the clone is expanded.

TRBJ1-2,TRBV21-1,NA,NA,TGTGCCCCCCACAAGAGCGGCTACACCTTC,CAPHKSGYTF
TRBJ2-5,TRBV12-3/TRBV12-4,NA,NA,TGTGCCAGCAGTTTAGTTTACGGGCTCGAGACCCAGTACTTC,CASSLVYGLETQYF
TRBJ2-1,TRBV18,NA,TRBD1,TGTGCCAGCTCACCACCGACAGGGGGGGGCTCCTACAATGAGCAGTTCTTC,CASSPPTGGGSYNEQFF
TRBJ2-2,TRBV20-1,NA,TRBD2,TGCAGTGCCCAAAAGCACGGGGGGGCGAACACCGGGGAGCTGTTTTTT,CSAQKHGGANTGELFF
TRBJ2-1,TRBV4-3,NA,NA,TGCGCCAGCAGCCAAGAAGTTGGTAAGCAGTTCTTC,CASSQEVGKQFF
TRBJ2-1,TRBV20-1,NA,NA,TGCAGTGCTAGAGGGCCATCCCTGGAGCAGTTCTTC,CSARGPSLEQFF
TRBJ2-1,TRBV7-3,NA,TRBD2,TGTGCCAGCAGCTCTCTAGCGGGGGGACCCCTTTCCTACAATGAGCAGTTCTTC,CASSSLAGGPLSYNEQFF
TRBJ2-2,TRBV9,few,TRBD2,TGTGCCAGCAGCGTCCAGGCGGGGGTCGGCACCGGGGAGCTGTTTTTT,CASSVQAGVGTGELFF
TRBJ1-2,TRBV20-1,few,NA,TGCAGTCCCCGGAACTATGGCTACACCTTC,CSPRNYGYTF
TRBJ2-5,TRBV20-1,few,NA,TGCAGTGCTAGGTCGCTCGGGGGACTCCCTGGGGAGACCCAGTACTTC,CSARSLGGLPGETQYF
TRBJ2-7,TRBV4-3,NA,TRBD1,TGCGCCAGCAGCCAAGACCTCGGCCGGACAGGCGGCACCTACGAGCAGTACTTC,CASSQDLGRTGGTYEQYF
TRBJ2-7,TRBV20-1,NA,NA,TGCAGTGCTAGAGATACTACGATCTACGAGCAGTACTTC,CSARDTTIYEQYF
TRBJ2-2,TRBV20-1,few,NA,TGCAGTGCTAGACACCCCACCGGGGAGCTGTTTTTT,CSARHPTGELFF
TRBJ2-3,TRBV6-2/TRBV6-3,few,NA,TGTGCCAGCAGTTGGGAGACTTTAAGCACAGATACGCAGTATTTT,CASSWETLSTDTQYF
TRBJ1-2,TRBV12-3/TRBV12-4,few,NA,TGTGCCAGCAGTTTAACAAACAGGAAGATTGGCTGGGGTGGCTACACCTTC,CASSLTNRKIGWGGYTF
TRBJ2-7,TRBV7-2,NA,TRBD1,TGTGCCAGCAGCTTAGCGTCAGGGGGCCCCTACGAGCAGTACTTC,CASSLASGGPYEQYF
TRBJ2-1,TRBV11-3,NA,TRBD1,TGTGCCAGCAGCTTCAGGCAGGGGGCAGGGGATGAGCAGTTCTTC,CASSFRQGAGDEQFF
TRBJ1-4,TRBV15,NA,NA,TGTGCCACCAGCAGAGATCCGGTTGAACTGTTTTTT,CATSRDPVELFF
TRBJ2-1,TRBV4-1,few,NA,TGCGCCAGCAGCCAAGGTACGGGCCGTGGCTATGAGCAGTTCTTC,CASSQGTGRGYEQFF
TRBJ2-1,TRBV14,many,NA,TGTGCCAGCAGCCAAGCTTTCTCCAGGGGCTCCTACAATGAGCAGTTCTTC,CASSQAFSRGSYNEQFF
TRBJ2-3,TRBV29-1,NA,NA,TGCAGCGTTGTGTTGAGGGGCCGTCTGGGCACAGATACGCAGTATTTT,CSVVLRGRLGTDTQYF
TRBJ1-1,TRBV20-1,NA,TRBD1,TGCAGTGCTAGAGATTGGACAGGGAAGTTCGCTGAAGCTTTCTTT,CSARDWTGKFAEAFF
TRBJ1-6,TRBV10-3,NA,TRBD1,TGTGCCATCAGGCCTGACAGGGTTGGTTCACCCCTCCACTTT,CAIRPDRVGSPLHF
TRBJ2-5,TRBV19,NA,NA,TGTGCCAGTAGCCGGGCCCAGGGAGAGACCCAGTACTTC,CASSRAQGETQYF
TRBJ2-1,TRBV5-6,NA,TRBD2,TGTGCCAGCAGCTTGGGAGTAGCGGGGGCATATGAGCAGTTCTTC,CASSLGVAGAYEQFF
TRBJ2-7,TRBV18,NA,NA,TGTGCCAGCTCACCAGCAACGGAAAGGGTTTTTCTCTACGAGCAGTACTTC,CASSPATERVFLYEQYF
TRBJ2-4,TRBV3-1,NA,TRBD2,TGTGCCAGCAGCCCCAGAACCGGGACTAGCGATAAAAACATTCAGTACTTC,CASSPRTGTSDKNIQYF
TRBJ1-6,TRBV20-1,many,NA,TGCAGTGCTAGCCCCGAGCCTACAACCAATTCACCCCTCCACTTT,CSASPEPTTNSPLHF
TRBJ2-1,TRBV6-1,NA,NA,TGTGCCAGCGAACACCCAGGGGGTCGCGGGAGGGAGCAGTTCTTC,CASEHPGGRGREQFF
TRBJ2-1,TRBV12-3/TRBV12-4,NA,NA,TGTGCCAGCGGCTCGCTAGCGAAGAATGAGCAGTTCTTC,CASGSLAKNEQFF
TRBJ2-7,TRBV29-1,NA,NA,TGCAGCGGTGCCGCCCGACGGACCCCACAGGTGGACGAGCAGTACTTC,CSGAARRTPQVDEQYF
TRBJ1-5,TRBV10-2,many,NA,TGCGCCAGCAGTGAAATGTTGGAGAATCGCAATCAGCCCCAGCATTTT,CASSEMLENRNQPQHF
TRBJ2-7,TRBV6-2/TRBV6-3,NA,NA,TGTTCCAGCAGTTCCTCCTACGAGCAGTACTTC,CSSSSSYEQYF
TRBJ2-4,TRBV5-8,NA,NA,TGTGCCAGCAGCTCCGGGACAAACGAAAACATTCAGTACTTC,CASSSGTNENIQYF
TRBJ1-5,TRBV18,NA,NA,TGTGCCAGCTCACCGGCAAGCCAGGGGAGTCAGCCCCAGCATTTT,CASSPASQGSQPQHF
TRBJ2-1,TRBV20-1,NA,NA,TGCAGTGGGGGGGCGGGAAACAATGAGCAGTTCTTC,CSGGAGNNEQFF
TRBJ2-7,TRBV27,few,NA,TGTGCCAGCAGTTTATCAAGGCAGGTCGGCGAGCAGTACTTC,CASSLSRQVGEQYF
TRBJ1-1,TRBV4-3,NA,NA,TGCGCCAGCAGCCATCGCACTATGAACACTGAAGCTTTCTTT,CASSHRTMNTEAFF
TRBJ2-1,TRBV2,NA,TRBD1,TGTGCCAGCAGTGAACGGACAGGTTACAATGAGCAGTTCTTC,CASSERTGYNEQFF
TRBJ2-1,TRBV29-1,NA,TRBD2,TGCAGCGTTCCTGGACTAGCGGGATACAATGAGCAGTTCTTC,CSVPGLAGYNEQFF
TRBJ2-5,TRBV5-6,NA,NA,TGTGCCAGCAGGAGGGGGGGGCGGGAGACCCAGTACTTC,CASRRGGRETQYF